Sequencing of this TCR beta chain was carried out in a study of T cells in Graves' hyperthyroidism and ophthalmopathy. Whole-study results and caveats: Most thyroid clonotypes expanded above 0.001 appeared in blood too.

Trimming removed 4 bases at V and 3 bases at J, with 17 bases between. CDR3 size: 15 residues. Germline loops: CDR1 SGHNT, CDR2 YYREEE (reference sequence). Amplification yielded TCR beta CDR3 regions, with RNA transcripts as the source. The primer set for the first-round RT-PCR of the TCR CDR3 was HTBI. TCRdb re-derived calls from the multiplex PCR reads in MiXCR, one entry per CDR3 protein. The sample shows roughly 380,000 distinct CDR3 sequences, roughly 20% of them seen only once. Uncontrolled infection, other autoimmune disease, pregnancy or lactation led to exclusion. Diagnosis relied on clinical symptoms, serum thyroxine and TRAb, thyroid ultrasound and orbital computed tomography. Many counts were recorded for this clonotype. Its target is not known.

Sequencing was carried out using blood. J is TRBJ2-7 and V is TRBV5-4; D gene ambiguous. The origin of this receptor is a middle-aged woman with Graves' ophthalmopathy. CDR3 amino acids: CASSADPQGVYEQYF. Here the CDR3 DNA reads TGTGCCAGCAGCGCTGACCCGCAAGGCGTCTACGAGCAGTACTTC.